This T cell receptor (beta chain) emerged from a study of vaccination and CD4 T cells after COVID-19. The Oncomine TCR Beta short-read assay generated sequence data from the DNA of cultured CD4+ T cells. TCRdb itself ran the PCR reads through MiXCR, one entry per CDR3 protein. The repertoire holds about 19,000 distinct CDR3 sequences, approximately 78% seen once, with roughly 15% in the top ten. Details on this clonotype: Its antigen is unknown.

As to treatment: roughly ten-day PBMC culture with coronavirus spike peptide pools or control peptides (ViraFEST assay). V was pared by 4 bases and J by 1 base, with 10 bases between. Germline CDR1 WSHSY, CDR2 SAAADI. The CDR3 is 15 amino acids. This TCR was sampled from a human donor who received a COVID-19 vaccine. The J gene is TRBJ2-2, the V gene TRBV10-2; D not certain. Sequencing was performed on CD4+ T cells from blood, cultured in vitro, taken after SARS-CoV-2 vaccination. The CDR3 bases are TGCGCCAGCAGTGTAAGGGCGGAGAACACCGGGGAGCTGTTTTTT. Translation gives CASSVRAENTGELFF.